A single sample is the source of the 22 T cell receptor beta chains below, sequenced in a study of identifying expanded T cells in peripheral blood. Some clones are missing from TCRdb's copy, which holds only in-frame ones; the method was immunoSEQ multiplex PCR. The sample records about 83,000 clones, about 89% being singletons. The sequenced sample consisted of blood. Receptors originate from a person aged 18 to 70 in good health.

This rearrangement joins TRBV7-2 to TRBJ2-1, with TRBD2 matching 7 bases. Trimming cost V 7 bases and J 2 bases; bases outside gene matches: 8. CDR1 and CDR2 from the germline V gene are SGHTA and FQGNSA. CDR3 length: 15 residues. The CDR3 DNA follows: TGTGCCAGCACCCTAGAGCGGGGTCCCTACAATGAGCAGTTCTTC. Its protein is CASTLERGPYNEQFF. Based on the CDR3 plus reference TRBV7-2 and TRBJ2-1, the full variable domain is GAGVSQSPSNKVTEKGKDVELRCDPISGHTALYWYRQSLGQGLEFLIYFQGNSAPDKSGLPSDRFSAERTGGSVSTLTIQRTQQEDSAVYLCASTLERGPYNEQFFGPGTRLTVL.

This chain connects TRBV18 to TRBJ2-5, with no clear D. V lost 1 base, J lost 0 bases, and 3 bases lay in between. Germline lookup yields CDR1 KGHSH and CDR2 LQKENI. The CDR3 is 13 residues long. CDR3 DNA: TGTGCCAGCTCACCACGTCACCAAGAGACCCAGTACTTC. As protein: CASSPRHQETQYF.

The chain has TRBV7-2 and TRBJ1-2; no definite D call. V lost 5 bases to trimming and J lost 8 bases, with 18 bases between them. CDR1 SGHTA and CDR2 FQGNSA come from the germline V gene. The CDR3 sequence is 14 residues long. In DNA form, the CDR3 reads TGTGCCAGCAGCCACCAGGAGGGAGGTCGCGGCTACACCTTC. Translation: CASSHQEGGRGYTF. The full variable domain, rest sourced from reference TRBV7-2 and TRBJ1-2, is GAGVSQSPSNKVTEKGKDVELRCDPISGHTALYWYRQSLGQGLEFLIYFQGNSAPDKSGLPSDRFSAERTGGSVSTLTIQRTQQEDSAVYLCASSHQEGGRGYTFGSGTRLTVV.

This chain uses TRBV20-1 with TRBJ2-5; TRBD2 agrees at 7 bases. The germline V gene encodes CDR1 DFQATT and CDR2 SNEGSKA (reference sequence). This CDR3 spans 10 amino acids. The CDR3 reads CTPGGETQYF. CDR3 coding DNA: TGCACCCCCGGGGGGGAGACCCAGTACTTC.

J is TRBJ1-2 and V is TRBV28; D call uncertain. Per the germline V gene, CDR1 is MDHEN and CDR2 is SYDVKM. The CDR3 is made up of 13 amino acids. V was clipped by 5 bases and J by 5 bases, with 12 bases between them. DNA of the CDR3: TGTGCCAGCAGTCCCCCGGGAGGTTATGGCTACACCTTC. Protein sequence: CASSPPGGYGYTF.

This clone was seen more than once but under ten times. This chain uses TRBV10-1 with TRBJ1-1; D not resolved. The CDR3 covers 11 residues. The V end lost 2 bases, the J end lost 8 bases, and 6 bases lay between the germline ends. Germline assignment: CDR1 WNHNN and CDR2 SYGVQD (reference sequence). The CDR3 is CASSEGREAFF. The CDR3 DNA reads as TGCGCCAGCAGTGAGGGCAGGGAAGCTTTCTTT.

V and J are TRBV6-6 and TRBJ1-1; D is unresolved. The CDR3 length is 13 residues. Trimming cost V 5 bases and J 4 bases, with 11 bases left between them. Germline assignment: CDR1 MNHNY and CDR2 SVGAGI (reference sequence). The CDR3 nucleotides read TGTGCCAGCAGTAGAGAGGTAGGCACTGAAGCTTTCTTT. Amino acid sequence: CASSREVGTEAFF.

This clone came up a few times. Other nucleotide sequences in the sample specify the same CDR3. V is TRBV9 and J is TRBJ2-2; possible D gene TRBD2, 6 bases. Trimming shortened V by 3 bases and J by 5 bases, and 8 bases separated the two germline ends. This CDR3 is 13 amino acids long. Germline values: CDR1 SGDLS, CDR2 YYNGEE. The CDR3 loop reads CASSASVTGELFF. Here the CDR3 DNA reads TGTGCCAGCAGCGCTAGCGTAACCGGGGAGCTGTTTTTT. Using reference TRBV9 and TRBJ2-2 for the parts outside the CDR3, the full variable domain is DSGVTQTPKHLITATGQRVTLRCSPRSGDLSVYWYQQSLDQGLQFLIQYYNGEERAKGNILERFSAQQFPDLHSELNLSSLELGDSALYFCASSASVTGELFFGEGSRLTVL.

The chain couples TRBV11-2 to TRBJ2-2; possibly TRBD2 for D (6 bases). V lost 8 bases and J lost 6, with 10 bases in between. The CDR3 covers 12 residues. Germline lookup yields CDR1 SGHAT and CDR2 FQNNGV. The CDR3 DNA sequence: TGTGCCAGCCGCAGCGGGCCCGGGGAGCTGTTTTTT. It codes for CASRSGPGELFF.

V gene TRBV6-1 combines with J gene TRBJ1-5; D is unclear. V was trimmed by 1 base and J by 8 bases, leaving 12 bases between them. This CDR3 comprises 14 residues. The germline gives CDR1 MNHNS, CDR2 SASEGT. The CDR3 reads CASSEGTGWKPQHF. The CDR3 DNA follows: TGTGCCAGCAGTGAAGGAACGGGATGGAAGCCCCAGCATTTT.

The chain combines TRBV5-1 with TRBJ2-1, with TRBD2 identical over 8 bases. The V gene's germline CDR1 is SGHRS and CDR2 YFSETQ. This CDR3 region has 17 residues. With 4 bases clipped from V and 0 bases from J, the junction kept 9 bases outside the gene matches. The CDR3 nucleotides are TGCGCCAGCAGCCGACGGCTAGCGGGTACCTCCTACAATGAGCAGTTCTTC. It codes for CASSRRLAGTSYNEQFF.

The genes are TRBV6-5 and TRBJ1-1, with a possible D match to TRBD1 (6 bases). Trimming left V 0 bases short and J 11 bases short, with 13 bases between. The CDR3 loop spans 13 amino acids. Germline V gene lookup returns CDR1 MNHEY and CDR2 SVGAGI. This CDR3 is CASSYSRSQGAFF. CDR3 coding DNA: TGTGCCAGCAGTTACTCAAGGAGTCAGGGGGCTTTCTTT.

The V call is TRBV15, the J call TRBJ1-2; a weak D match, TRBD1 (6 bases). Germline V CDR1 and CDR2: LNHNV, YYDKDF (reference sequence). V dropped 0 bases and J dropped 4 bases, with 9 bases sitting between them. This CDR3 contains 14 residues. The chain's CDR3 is CATSRDRTAYGYTF. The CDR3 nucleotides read TGTGCCACCAGCAGAGACCGGACAGCCTATGGCTACACCTTC.

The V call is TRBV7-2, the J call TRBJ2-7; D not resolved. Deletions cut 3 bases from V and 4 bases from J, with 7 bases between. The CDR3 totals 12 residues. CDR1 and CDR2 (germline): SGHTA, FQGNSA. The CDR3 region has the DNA TGTGCCAGCAGCTTGACCCGATACGAGCAGTACTTC. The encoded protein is CASSLTRYEQYF.

Here the CDR3 reads CASSRPGQGEDEQYF. In DNA, the CDR3 is TGCGCCAGCAGCAGACCGGGACAGGGTGAAGACGAGCAGTACTTC. This chain uses TRBV5-1 with TRBJ2-7, with 9 bases matching TRBD1. CDR3 length: 15 residues. V was pared by 4 bases and J by 5 bases, with 10 bases of the junction left unmatched. Germline CDR1 reads SGHRS; CDR2 reads YFSETQ.

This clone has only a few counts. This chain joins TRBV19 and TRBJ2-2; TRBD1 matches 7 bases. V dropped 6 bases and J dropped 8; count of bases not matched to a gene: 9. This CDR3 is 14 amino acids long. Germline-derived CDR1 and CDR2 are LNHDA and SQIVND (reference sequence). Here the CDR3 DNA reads TGTGCCAGTAGCAAAGACAGGGAGCGAGGGGAGCTGTTTTTT. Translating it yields CASSKDRERGELFF.

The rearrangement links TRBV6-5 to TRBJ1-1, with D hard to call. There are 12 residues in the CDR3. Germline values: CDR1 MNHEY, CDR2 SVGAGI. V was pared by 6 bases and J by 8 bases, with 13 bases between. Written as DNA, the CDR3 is TGTGCCAGCAGGGGATCACTTGAAGAAGCTTTCTTT. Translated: CASRGSLEEAFF.

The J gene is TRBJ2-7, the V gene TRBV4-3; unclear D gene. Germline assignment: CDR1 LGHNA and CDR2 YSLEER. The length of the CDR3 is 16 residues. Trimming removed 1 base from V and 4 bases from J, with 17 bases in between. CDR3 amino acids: CASSQGTPGYTYEQYF. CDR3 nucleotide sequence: TGCGCCAGCAGCCAAGGAACACCGGGTTACACTTACGAGCAGTACTTC.

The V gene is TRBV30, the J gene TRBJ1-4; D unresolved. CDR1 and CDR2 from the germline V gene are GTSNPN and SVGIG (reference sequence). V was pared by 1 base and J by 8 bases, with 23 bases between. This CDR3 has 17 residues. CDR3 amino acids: CAWSAPPTARLKEKLFF. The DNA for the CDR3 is TGTGCCTGGAGTGCCCCCCCTACAGCAAGGTTAAAGGAAAAACTGTTTTTT.

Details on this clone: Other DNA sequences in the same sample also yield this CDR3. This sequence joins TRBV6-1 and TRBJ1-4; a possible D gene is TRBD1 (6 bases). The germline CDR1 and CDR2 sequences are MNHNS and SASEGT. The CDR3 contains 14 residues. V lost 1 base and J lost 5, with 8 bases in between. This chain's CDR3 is CASSEGRGNEKLFF. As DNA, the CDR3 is TGTGCCAGCAGTGAAGGCAGGGGAAATGAAAAACTGTTTTTT.

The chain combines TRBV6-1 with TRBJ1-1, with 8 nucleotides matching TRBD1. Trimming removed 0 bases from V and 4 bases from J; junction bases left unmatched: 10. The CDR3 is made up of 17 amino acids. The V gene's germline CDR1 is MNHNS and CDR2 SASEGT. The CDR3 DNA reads TGTGCCAGCAGTGAAGCATTCAGACAGGGGAGGGGCACTGAAGCTTTCTTT. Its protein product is CASSEAFRQGRGTEAFF.

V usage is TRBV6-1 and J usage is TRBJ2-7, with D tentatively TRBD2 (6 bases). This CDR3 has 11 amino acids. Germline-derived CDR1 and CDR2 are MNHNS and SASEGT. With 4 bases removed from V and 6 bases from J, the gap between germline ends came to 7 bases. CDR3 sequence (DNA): TGTGCCAGCAGTGCGCGGGGCGAGCAGTACTTC. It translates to CASSARGEQYF.